The clone carrying this T cell receptor (beta chain) was seen only a few times. The sample originates from a study of blood T cell repertoires in COVID-19. Study-wide context: From T cells, B-cell-depleted T cells, or PBMCs came the material, which was cDNA or gDNA.

Sequencing used immunoSEQ multiplex PCR; TCRdb keeps in-frame clones, though not all of them. The sample records 180,000 or so clones, around four fifths being singletons. V was cut by 7 bases and J by 2 bases, with 14 bases left in between. Germline CDR1 is MNHEY and CDR2 is SMNVEV (reference sequence). CDR3 length: 14 amino acids. The chain recombines TRBV27 with TRBJ1-2, with a possible D match to TRBD1 (6 bases). The TCR sequence derives from a woman aged 70-85 years with COVID-19, enrolled during active disease. Sequencing used peripheral blood. The CDR3 sequence: CASKGPTGNYGYTF. Here the CDR3 DNA reads TGTGCCAGCAAAGGACCTACAGGGAACTATGGCTACACCTTC.